This T cell receptor beta chain derives from a study of blood T cell repertoires in COVID-19 (dated by TCRdb to between 2020 and 2021). Context from the whole study: The collaborator samples originated in the United States, Italy and Spain and spanned the acute and convalescent phases of COVID-19. The material from the prospective study consisted of cDNA or gDNA derived from T cells, B-cell-depleted T cells, or PBMCs. The repertoires were made available in a free public database intended to serve as a resource for research on the immune response to SARS-CoV-2. A de-identified subject ID, COVID-19 status, age in years and sex were almost always included in the sample metadata. Subjects who had been exposed to COVID-19, were actively infected with it, or had recovered from it provided the deeply sampled blood TCRbeta repertoires that made up the dataset. Where HLA class I and class II types were available, the types were taken from metadata supplied by the sample provider, not from assay-based typing. Samples were obtained from the ongoing ImmuneRACE study (first 160 participants) and from 1,200 or so subjects provided by 6 global collaborators. Findings and caveats that apply to the study as a whole: The quantity of clinical and demographic metadata differed by source and by participant and was supplied without curation.

Collaborating institutions collected whole blood in K2EDTA tubes following their own protocols. For TCRbeta analysis, collaborator samples were shipped as frozen whole blood, as isolated PBMCs, or as DNA extracted from either sample type. CDR1 and CDR2 are read off the germline V gene as MNHEY and SVGAGI. Ends trimmed: V by 2 bases, J by 3 bases; bases unmatched to a gene: 4. The cysteine opens and the phenylalanine closes a CDR3 of 15 amino acids. This entry keeps only the CDR3 DNA: 45 bases, framed from base 1. TCRbeta CDR3 regions were amplified from genomic DNA by means of the immunoSEQ Assay, a bias-controlled multiplex PCR. Per the source publication's procedure: The number of nucleated cells in each sample was estimated from the amplification of reference gene primers within the assay. To quantify the absolute abundance of each unique TCRbeta CDR3 rearrangement, sequence reads were collapsed and filtered. Productive Simpson clonality was computed per sample as the square root of Simpson's diversity index over productive rearrangements. TCRdb stores this immuneACCESS table with in-frame sequences only. Part of the clones is absent; in the studies checked, under half of the shortfall reflects unresolved V genes, and no reason is known for the rest. From that table come the V and J calls and clone size; the DNA was used to work out D and trimming. Across this sample there are around 84,000 clones, with around 79% seen only once. The ten largest make up 5.7% of the sample.

Remarks on this clone: Its binding antigen is unknown. No much larger clone is present one base from it, and per-base qualities are unavailable.

The sequencing input was peripheral blood. This sequence originates from a man aged 45-60 years with active or convalescent COVID-19. This sequence uses TRBV6-5 and TRBJ1-1, with 9 middle bases fitting TRBD1. The DNA reads as follows: TGTGCCAGCAGTTACAGCCGGACAGGGGACACTGAAGCTTTCTTT. It translates to CASSYSRTGDTEAFF.